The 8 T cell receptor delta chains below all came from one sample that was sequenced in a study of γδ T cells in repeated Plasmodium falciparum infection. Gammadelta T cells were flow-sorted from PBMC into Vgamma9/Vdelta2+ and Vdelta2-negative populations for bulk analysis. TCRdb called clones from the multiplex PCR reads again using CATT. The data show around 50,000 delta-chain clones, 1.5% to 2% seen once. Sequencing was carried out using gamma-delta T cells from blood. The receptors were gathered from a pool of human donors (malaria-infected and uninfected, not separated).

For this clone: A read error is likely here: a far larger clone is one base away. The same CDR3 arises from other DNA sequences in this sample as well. CDR3 protein: CAWLFLCSRTGGYGVCTDKLIF. The CDR3, as DNA: TGTGCCTGGCTATTTCTTTGCTCTCGGACTGGGGGGTACGGAGTATGCACCGATAAACTCATCTTT. The chain has TRDV2 and TRDJ1, with 8 bases lining up with TRDD3. The J gene, left out of TCRdb, was set here by checking the DNA against germline. This CDR3 is 22 amino acids long. Germline CDR1 is GEAIGNYY and CDR2 is EKD. J lost 1 base, V lost 7 bases, and 31 bases had no gene match.

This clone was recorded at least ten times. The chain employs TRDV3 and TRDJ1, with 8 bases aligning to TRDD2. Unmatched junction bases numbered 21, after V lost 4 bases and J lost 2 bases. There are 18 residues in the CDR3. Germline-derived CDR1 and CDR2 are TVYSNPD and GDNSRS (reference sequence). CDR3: CASRLPSKYWANTDKLIF. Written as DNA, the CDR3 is TGTGCCTCTCGCCTTCCTAGCAAGTACTGGGCTAATACCGATAAACTCATCTTT.

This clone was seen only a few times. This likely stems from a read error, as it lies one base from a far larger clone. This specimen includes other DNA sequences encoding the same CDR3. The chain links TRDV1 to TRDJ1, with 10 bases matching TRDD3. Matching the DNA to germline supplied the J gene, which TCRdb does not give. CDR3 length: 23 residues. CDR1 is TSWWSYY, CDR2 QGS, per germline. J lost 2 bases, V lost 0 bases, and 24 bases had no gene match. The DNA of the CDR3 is TGTGCTCTTGGGGAACTATTGGCCTGCGGGGTGGGGGATACAAGCCGGTATACCGATAAACTCATCTTT. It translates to CALGELLACGVGDTSRYTDKLIF.

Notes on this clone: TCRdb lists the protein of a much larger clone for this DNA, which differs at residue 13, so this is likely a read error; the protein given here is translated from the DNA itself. The CDR3 region has the DNA TGTGCCTGTGATAAACGCCCTCGTCGGGGGGATACCACAAACTCGTACACCGATAAACTCATCTTT. Translated, it gives CACDKRPRRGDTTNSYTDKLIF. The V and J genes are TRDV2 and TRDJ1; 9 bases line up with TRDD3. Because TCRdb records no J gene, it was assigned here through a match of the DNA to germline. After removal of 4 bases from V and 0 bases from J, the junction contained 26 bases not matched to a gene. This CDR3 is built from 22 residues. CDR1 is GEAIGNYY and CDR2 is EKD in the germline V gene.

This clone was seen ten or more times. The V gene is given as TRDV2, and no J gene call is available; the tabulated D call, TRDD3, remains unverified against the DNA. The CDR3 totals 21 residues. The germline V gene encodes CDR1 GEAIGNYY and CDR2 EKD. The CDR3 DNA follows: TGTGCCTGTGACACCGACAACTGGGGGATACGCGTCTTACCAATCGCACCCCCTCGGATCTTT. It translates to CACDTDNWGIRVLPIAPPRIF.

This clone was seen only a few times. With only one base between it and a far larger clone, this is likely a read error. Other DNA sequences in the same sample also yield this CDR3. CDR3 coding DNA: TGTGCTCTTGGGAGTGCCTCCCTACTGGGGAAGGGAACCGATAAACTCATCTTT. Translating it yields CALGSASLLGKGTDKLIF. This chain joins TRDV1 and TRDJ1, with TRDD3 matching 7 bases. TCRdb supplies no J gene; here it was assigned by aligning the nucleotide sequence to germline. The CDR3 consists of 18 residues. Germline CDR1 is TSWWSYY and CDR2 is QGS. V shed 5 bases and J 2 bases; nucleotides not matched to a gene: 17.

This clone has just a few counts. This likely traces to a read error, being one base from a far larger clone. The CDR3 DNA sequence: TGTGCCTGTGATCCTGTACTGGGGGATACGCGCTCCTGGGACACCCGACAGATGTTTTTC. Amino acid sequence: CACDPVLGDTRSWDTRQMFF. The chain is built from TRDV2 and TRDJ3; 13 positions match TRDD3. The J gene, left out of TCRdb, was set here by checking the DNA against germline. Germline V CDR1 and CDR2: GEAIGNYY, EKD. This CDR3 has 20 residues. V shed 4 bases, J shed 0 bases, and the junction held 8 bases outside the gene matches.

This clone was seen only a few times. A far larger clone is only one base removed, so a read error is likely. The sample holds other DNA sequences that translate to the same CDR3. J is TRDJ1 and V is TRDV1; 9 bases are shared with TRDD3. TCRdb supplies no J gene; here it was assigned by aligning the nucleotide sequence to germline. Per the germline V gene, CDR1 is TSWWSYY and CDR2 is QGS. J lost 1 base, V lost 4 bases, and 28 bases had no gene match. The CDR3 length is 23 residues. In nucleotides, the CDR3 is TGTGCTCTTGGGGTCCTACCGGGTCCACGTAAACCCACTGGGGGACTATTCACCGATAAACTCATCTTT. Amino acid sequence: CALGVLPGPRKPTGGLFTDKLIF.